The entry below describes one TCR beta chain. Its antigen is currently unknown. Assay: immunoSEQ multiplex PCR; the TCRdb copy retains only in-frame clones and omits some. The sample includes 150,000 to 200,000 clones, around 88% of them seen just once. Per germline, CDR1 SQVTM and CDR2 ANQGSEA. The J segment lost 2 bases and the V segment lost 6 bases, leaving 11 bases of the junction unmatched. The CDR3 consists of 15 residues. This entry is derived from a study of cytomegalovirus exposure and HLA in healthy donors. The study, taken as a whole, reports: In vitro assays verified that three CMV-associated chains recognized CMV antigens specifically. Some TCR beta chains (over 150 of them) were listed as cytomegalovirus-associated.

The TCR sequence derives from a woman aged 18-29 years in good health and CMV-seronegative. The specimen was PBMCs. The chain couples TRBV29-1 to TRBJ2-5, with 8 bases fitting TRBD1. CDR3 coding DNA: TGCAGCGTGGACAGGGTTCTGCCTCGACAAGAGACCCAGTACTTC. Its translation is CSVDRVLPRQETQYF.